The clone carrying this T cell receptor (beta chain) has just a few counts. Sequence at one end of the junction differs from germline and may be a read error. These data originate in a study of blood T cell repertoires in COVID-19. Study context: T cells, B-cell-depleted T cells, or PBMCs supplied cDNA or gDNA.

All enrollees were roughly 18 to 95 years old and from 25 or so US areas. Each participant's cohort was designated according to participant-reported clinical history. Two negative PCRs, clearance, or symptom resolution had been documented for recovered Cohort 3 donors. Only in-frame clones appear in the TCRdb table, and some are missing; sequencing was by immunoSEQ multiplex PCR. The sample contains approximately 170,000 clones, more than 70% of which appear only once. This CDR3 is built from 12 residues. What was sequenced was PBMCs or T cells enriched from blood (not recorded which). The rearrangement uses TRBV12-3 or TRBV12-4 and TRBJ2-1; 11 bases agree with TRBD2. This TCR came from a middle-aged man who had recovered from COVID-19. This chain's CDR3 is CASSELAGGPVF. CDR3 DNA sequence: TGTGCCAGCAGTGAATTAGCGGGGGGGCCGGTCTTC.